This T cell receptor (beta chain) originates from a study of T-cell reconstitution after alpha-beta-depleted transplantation in children. This clonotype has at least ten counts. Preparing the TCRbeta library involved the use of unique molecular identifiers. TCRdb called the PCR reads again in MiXCR, with one record for every CDR3 protein. The table records some 440,000 distinct CDR3 sequences, around 15% of them present only once. CDR1 is SGHTA and CDR2 is FQGNSA in the germline V gene. The germline V and J ends were trimmed by 5 bases and 6 bases, with 6 bases remaining between them. The CDR3 has 11 amino acids.

The clonotype was recovered from a boy in the first two years of life who had a stem cell transplant for Wiskott-Aldrich syndrome, so the T cells may come from the graft donor. The J gene is TRBJ2-3, the V gene TRBV7-2; TRBD2 might be the D (6 bases). The sample consisted of PBMCs, mostly from graft donor cells, taken 360 days after TCRalphabeta/CD19-depleted stem cell transplant. CDR3 nucleotide sequence: TGTGCCAGCAGCCGGGAGGATACGCAGTATTTT. Translated: CASSREDTQYF.